This T cell receptor beta chain was captured by sequencing in a study of T cells in Graves' hyperthyroidism and ophthalmopathy. About the research overall: Peripheral blood collection took place at initial diagnosis, before any treatment. Study-wide findings and caveats: Median prediction lead before ophthalmopathy onset was 5 to 7 months with the model. Also found in blood were most expanded thyroid clonotypes above 0.001.

It was RNA transcripts that yielded the amplified TCR beta CDR3 regions. The HTBI primer set drove a first-round RT-PCR of the TCR CDR3. TCRdb passed the multiplex PCR reads through MiXCR, listing each CDR3 protein once. The repertoire has about 720,000 distinct CDR3 sequences, approximately 16% of them found once; the top ten carry approximately 8.4%. Uncontrolled infection, other autoimmune disease, pregnancy or lactation disqualified patients from enrolment. There are 19 residues in the CDR3. This clonotype has at least ten counts. Its target is not known. Material for sequencing was blood. The sequence derives from a man younger than 35 with Graves' hyperthyroidism. The chain is built from TRBV3-2 and TRBJ1-5; TRBD1 is the table's D call and was not checked against the DNA. TRBV3-2 is tagged as a pseudogene. The CDR3 sequence is CASSPQISAPGQDNQPQHF. CDR3 bases: TGTGCCAGCAGCCCCCAAATATCCGCACCGGGACAGGACAATCAGCCCCAGCATTTT.